The entry below gives a single TCR beta chain sequence along with its context. This entry belongs to a study of control samples from healthy donors and cancer patients. This CDR3 is built from 15 residues. The germline CDR1 and CDR2 sequences are MNHEY and SMNVEV (reference sequence). Between the trimmed V and J ends, which lost 5 bases and 7 bases, there was a span of 15 bases. Assay: immunoSEQ multiplex PCR; the TCRdb copy retains only in-frame clones and omits some. The sample shows 170,000 or so clones, about nine tenths of them seen only once. The sequence was obtained from a woman between 35 and 50 years old in good health. Sequenced: blood. The chain is built from TRBV27 and TRBJ1-6, with D possibly being TRBD1 (5 bases). This CDR3 reads CASSIAGTSNSPLHF. The CDR3 DNA reads as TGTGCCAGCAGTATTGCCGGGACCTCAAATTCACCCCTCCACTTT.